Following are 27 T cell receptor beta chains from one sample sequenced in a study of neurological immune-mediated disorders. TCRdb independently ran MiXCR on the 5' RACE reads; one entry per CDR3 protein. The repertoire consists of about 41,000 distinct CDR3 sequences, with approximately 12% occurring once and the leading ten covering roughly 1.2%. The sample was PBMCs. The receptors derive from a female donor in good health.

Comment on this clonotype: Relative to the germline gene, one junction end is altered; a read error may explain this. The rearrangement links TRBV2 to TRBJ1-1; D is uncertain. The CDR3 sequence is 11 residues long. CDR1 and CDR2 (germline): SNHLY, FYNNEI. Here the CDR3 reads CASTVNTETFF. As DNA, the CDR3 is TGTGCCAGCACTGTGAACACTGAAACTTTCTTT. The entire variable domain, with the rest obtained from reference TRBV2 and TRBJ1-1, is as follows: EPEVTQTPSHQVTQMGQEVILRCVPISNHLYFYWYRQILGQKVEFLVSFYNNEISEKSEIFDDQFSVERPDGSNFTLKIRSTKLEDSAMYFCASTVNTETFFGQGTRLTVV.

This clonotype was detected many times. The CDR3 protein is CASSSRTGPMNTEAFF. For the CDR3, the DNA is TGCGCCAGCAGCTCCCGGACAGGGCCGATGAACACTGAAGCTTTCTTT. V gene TRBV5-1 combines with J gene TRBJ1-1, with 8 nucleotides matching TRBD1. Trimming took 3 bases from V and 0 from J; bases not matched to a gene: 7. The germline V gene has CDR1 SGHRS and CDR2 YFSETQ. The CDR3 is made up of 16 amino acids.

The table lists this clonotype with many counts. This rearrangement joins TRBV7-6 to TRBJ2-5, with 7 bases lining up with TRBD1. The germline V gene encodes CDR1 SGHVS and CDR2 FNYEAQ. The CDR3 covers 13 residues. V dropped 3 bases and J dropped 3; count of bases not matched to a gene: 1. The CDR3 coding sequence is TGTGCCAGCAGCTTCGGGACAGAAGAGACCCAGTACTTC. Its protein product is CASSFGTEETQYF.

This chain connects TRBV5-1 to TRBJ1-4, with no clear D. The V and J ends lost 2 bases and 4 bases respectively, with 6 bases between them. CDR3 size: 13 residues. The V gene's germline CDR1 is SGHRS and CDR2 YFSETQ. The CDR3 coding sequence is TGCGCCAGCAGCTTTACATGTAATGAAAAACTGTTTTTT. Amino acids: CASSFTCNEKLFF.

This clonotype occurred many times. This chain connects TRBV20-1 to TRBJ2-7; perhaps TRBD1 as D (5 bases). The CDR3 length is 15 residues. The germline gives CDR1 DFQATT, CDR2 SNEGSKA (reference sequence). V lost 5 bases and J lost 3, with 20 bases in between. The CDR3 DNA is TGCAGTGCTTCCCCCTTGGGGCGGACGAACTACGAGCAGTACTTC. Translated: CSASPLGRTNYEQYF.

At least ten counts were recorded for this clonotype. The chain has TRBV7-3 and TRBJ1-1; TRBD1 is a possible D gene (5 bases). V was clipped by 5 bases and J by 3 bases, with 19 bases between them. Germline loops: CDR1 SGHTA, CDR2 FQGTGA. The CDR3 has 16 amino acids. CDR3 residues: CASSPDPWGRDTEAFF. The CDR3 region has the DNA TGTGCCAGCAGCCCCGACCCCTGGGGGAGAGACACTGAAGCTTTCTTT.

Worth noting for this clonotype: A much larger clone sits a single nucleotide away, making a read error possible. The chain uses TRBV7-9 and TRBJ2-3, with 14 bases aligning to TRBD2. V lost 2 bases, J lost 5 bases, and 9 bases stayed unmatched. Germline V gene data show CDR1 as SEHNR and CDR2 as FQNEAQ (reference sequence). The CDR3 covers 18 residues. CDR3 DNA: TGTGCCAGCAGCTTATGGCGGACTAGCGGGAGGCGTATAGATACGCAGTATTTT. Translated: CASSLWRTSGRRIDTQYF.

This clonotype has ten or more counts. The J gene is TRBJ2-5, the V gene TRBV18; a weak D match, TRBD2 (5 bases). Germline V gene lookup returns CDR1 KGHSH and CDR2 LQKENI. The CDR3 has 13 residues. V was clipped by 3 bases and J by 1 base, with 6 bases between them. The CDR3 coding sequence is TGTGCCAGCTCACCTGGACTCCAAGAGACCCAGTACTTC. Translated: CASSPGLQETQYF.

This clonotype was counted many times. This chain uses TRBV9 with TRBJ2-1, with 7 bases identical to TRBD2. Unmatched junction bases numbered 11, after V lost 4 bases and J lost 7 bases. Germline V gene lookup returns CDR1 SGDLS and CDR2 YYNGEE. The CDR3 has 15 amino acids. CDR3 residues: CASSTASAGRNEQFF. The CDR3, as DNA: TGTGCCAGCAGCACCGCGTCAGCGGGGAGGAATGAGCAGTTCTTC.

This clonotype was recorded at least ten times. CDR3 loop: CSARWGVAGTYEQYF. The CDR3 DNA sequence: TGCAGTGCTAGATGGGGAGTAGCGGGGACCTACGAGCAGTACTTC. The V call is TRBV20-1, the J call TRBJ2-7; 8 positions match TRBD2. After removal of 2 bases from V and 2 bases from J, the junction contained 8 bases not matched to a gene. This CDR3 is built from 15 residues. Germline V gene sequence: CDR1 DFQATT, CDR2 SNEGSKA (reference sequence).

Many counts were recorded for this clonotype. This chain links TRBV29-1 with TRBJ1-2, with TRBD1 as a possible D gene (6 bases). V was shortened by 0 bases and J by 3 bases, with 11 bases between the two germline ends. The CDR3 length is 14 residues. Germline lookup yields CDR1 SQVTM and CDR2 ANQGSEA. CDR3 loop: CSVEDRGLDYGYTF. The CDR3 DNA is TGCAGCGTTGAAGATCGGGGGCTGGACTATGGCTACACCTTC.

This clonotype was observed many times. V usage is TRBV10-3 and J usage is TRBJ1-1, with TRBD1 matching 7 bases. Germline trimming cut 10 bases from V and 1 base from J; bases unmatched to any gene: 6. The CDR3 runs to 13 residues. Per the germline V gene, CDR1 is ENHRY and CDR2 is SYGVKD. The CDR3 is CATTGVANTEAFF. The CDR3 region has the DNA TGTGCCACCACAGGGGTGGCGAACACTGAAGCTTTCTTT.

Many counts were recorded for this clonotype. The rearrangement links TRBV5-1 to TRBJ2-1; D is perhaps TRBD2 (5 bases). The CDR3 is made up of 16 amino acids. V was cut by 0 bases and J by 7 bases, with 17 bases left in between. Germline CDR1 reads SGHRS; CDR2 reads YFSETQ. CDR3 protein: CASSLAPGLVGNEQFF. CDR3 bases: TGCGCCAGCAGCTTGGCCCCGGGGTTAGTGGGGAATGAGCAGTTCTTC. Full variable domain (missing parts from reference TRBV5-1 and TRBJ2-1): KAGVTQTPRYLIKTRGQQVTLSCSPISGHRSVSWYQQTPGQGLQFLFEYFSETQRNKGNFPGRFSGRQFSNSRSEMNVSTLELGDSALYLCASSLAPGLVGNEQFFGPGTRLTVL.

This clonotype has ten or more counts. CDR3 loop: CASSYSRPDTVNTEAFF. In DNA form, the CDR3 reads TGTGCCAGCAGTTACTCCCGGCCCGACACGGTAAACACTGAAGCTTTCTTT. The V gene is TRBV6-5, the J gene TRBJ1-1; D unresolved. The CDR3 consists of 17 residues. The germline V gene has CDR1 MNHEY and CDR2 SVGAGI. The germline V and J ends were trimmed by 0 bases and 2 bases, with 16 bases remaining between them.

This clonotype was picked up many times. J is TRBJ1-5 and V is TRBV20-1; 7 bases align to TRBD1. The CDR3 consists of 13 residues. Unmatched junction bases numbered 2, after V lost 6 bases and J lost 0 bases. Germline values: CDR1 DFQATT, CDR2 SNEGSKA (reference sequence). The CDR3 spells CSAGTDSNQPQHF. As DNA, the CDR3 is TGCAGTGCAGGGACAGATAGCAATCAGCCCCAGCATTTT.

V is TRBV14 and J is TRBJ1-4; D remains unclear. The V and J ends lost 6 bases and 4 bases respectively, with 18 bases between them. The CDR3 sequence is 16 residues long. Germline V gene sequence: CDR1 SGHDN, CDR2 FVKESK. The CDR3 DNA is TGTGCCAGCAGACAACAGAGACTTGCAAATAATGAAAAACTGTTTTTT. Translated, it gives CASRQQRLANNEKLFF.

This clonotype was found many times. This rearrangement joins TRBV9 to TRBJ2-7, with TRBD2 as a possible D gene (5 bases). Trimming left V 0 bases short and J 7 bases short, with 14 bases between. Germline loops: CDR1 SGDLS, CDR2 YYNGEE. This CDR3 spans 14 amino acids. CDR3 nucleotide sequence: TGTGCCAGCAGCGTAGTTGAGGGCCGGGGAGAGCAGTACTTC. It specifies CASSVVEGRGEQYF. The full variable domain, completed using reference TRBV9 and TRBJ2-7, is DSGVTQTPKHLITATGQRVTLRCSPRSGDLSVYWYQQSLDQGLQFLIQYYNGEERAKGNILERFSAQQFPDLHSELNLSSLELGDSALYFCASSVVEGRGEQYFGPGTRLTVT.

In its sample, this clonotype was seen many times. The chain combines TRBV10-2 with TRBJ1-5, with 8 nucleotides matching TRBD1. This CDR3 contains 17 residues. Germline values: CDR1 WSHSY, CDR2 SAAADI. The J segment lost 6 bases and the V segment lost 0 bases, leaving 10 bases of the junction unmatched. The CDR3, as DNA: TGCGCCAGCAGTGAGTCCCGGAACAGGGGGTCCCCTCAGCCCCAGCATTTT. Its translation: CASSESRNRGSPQPQHF.

This clonotype was observed at least ten times. This chain links TRBV10-3 with TRBJ2-3; a weak D match, TRBD1 (6 bases). The germline V gene has CDR1 ENHRY and CDR2 SYGVKD. The CDR3 is 15 residues long. Trimming took off 3 bases at V and 2 bases at J, with 12 bases between the two ends. The CDR3 region has the DNA TGTGCCATCAGTGAAACAGGGATCTACACAGATACGCAGTATTTT. Translated, it gives CAISETGIYTDTQYF.

At least ten counts were recorded for this clonotype. The rearrangement links TRBV20-1 to TRBJ1-4; 9 nucleotides align to TRBD1. CDR3 length: 15 residues. Germline CDR1 and CDR2: DFQATT and SNEGSKA (reference sequence). Trimming removed 2 bases from V and 8 bases from J; junction bases left unmatched: 9. CDR3 protein: CSARLTGTGREKLFF. The CDR3 nucleotides read TGCAGTGCTAGATTAACCGGGACAGGGAGGGAAAAACTGTTTTTT.

In its sample, this clonotype was seen many times. The V gene is TRBV4-2, the J gene TRBJ2-3; 9 bases match TRBD2. The junction had 7 bases not matched to a gene; V was cut back by 5 bases and J by 1 base. CDR1 is LGHNA, CDR2 YNFKEQ, per germline. There are 16 residues in the CDR3. The CDR3 bases are TGTGCCAGCAGCGGAAGATTAGCGGGGGGCACAGATACGCAGTATTTT. It encodes CASSGRLAGGTDTQYF.

This clonotype was recorded many times. V gene TRBV20-1 combines with J gene TRBJ1-1; unclear D gene. The V and J ends lost 3 bases and 5 bases respectively, with 16 bases between them. Germline CDR1 is DFQATT and CDR2 is SNEGSKA (reference sequence). The CDR3 loop spans 14 amino acids. In DNA, the CDR3 is TGCAGTGCTAGTTCTAGGGAAGTAGGTACTGAAGCTTTCTTT. Encoded protein: CSASSREVGTEAFF.

This chain links TRBV2 with TRBJ1-3; D is undetermined. CDR3 size: 16 residues. The germline V and J ends were trimmed by 5 bases and 0 bases, with 14 bases remaining between them. CDR1 is SNHLY, CDR2 FYNNEI, per germline. In nucleotides, the CDR3 is TGTGCCAGCAGTATCCGACAATCGACCTCTGGAAACACCATATATTTT. Its translation: CASSIRQSTSGNTIYF.

This clonotype was detected ten times or more. V usage is TRBV29-1 and J usage is TRBJ2-5; possible D gene TRBD2, 7 bases. The V gene's germline CDR1 is SQVTM and CDR2 ANQGSEA. The ends were cut back, 3 bases at V and 5 bases at J, with 16 bases in the middle. The CDR3 extends over 14 amino acids. CDR3: CSVEGGGGRETQYF. The CDR3 region has the DNA TGCAGCGTTGAGGGAGGGGGAGGTAGGGAGACCCAGTACTTC. The whole variable domain, filled in from reference TRBV29-1 and TRBJ2-5, reads SAVISQKPSRDICQRGTSLTIQCQVDSQVTMMFWYRQQPGQSLTLIATANQGSEATYESGFVIDKFPISRPNLTFSTLTVSNMSPEDSSIYLCSVEGGGGRETQYFGPGTRLLVL.

This chain joins TRBV29-1 and TRBJ1-5; TRBD1 matches 7 bases. Germline values: CDR1 SQVTM, CDR2 ANQGSEA. The CDR3 spans 13 residues. With 5 bases clipped from V and 5 bases from J, the junction kept 6 bases outside the gene matches. Written as DNA, the CDR3 is TGCAGCGTTAAGACAGGGTCGGATCAGCCCCAGCATTTT. Translated, it gives CSVKTGSDQPQHF.

This clonotype was found many times. V and J are TRBV10-2 and TRBJ1-2; TRBD1 matches 7 bases. J was trimmed by 8 bases and V by 5 bases; bases with no gene match: 5. This CDR3 is built from 12 residues. Germline V lookup: CDR1 WSHSY, CDR2 SAAADI. The CDR3: CASSSTGEGYTF. CDR3 coding DNA: TGCGCCAGCAGTTCTACAGGGGAAGGCTACACCTTC.

This clonotype was found many times. This chain uses TRBV20-1 with TRBJ2-1; 7 bases map to TRBD1. This CDR3 contains 14 residues. Germline values: CDR1 DFQATT, CDR2 SNEGSKA (reference sequence). V was pared by 4 bases and J by 4 bases, with 7 bases of the junction left unmatched. The CDR3 spells CSAIDRVSYNEQFF. As DNA, the CDR3 is TGCAGTGCTATAGACAGGGTTTCTTACAATGAGCAGTTCTTC.